This T cell receptor (beta chain) was profiled in a study of cytomegalovirus exposure and HLA in healthy donors. For the study at large: Drawn from HLA-typed donors, 83 million or so unique TCRs were held in an early data release. Points from the study as a whole: TCR beta V- and J-gene trimming was later associated with a missense DCLRE1C variant. The sole available immune exposure information was CMV serostatus.

Germline CDR1 is SQVTM and CDR2 is ANQGSEA. V lost 6 bases to trimming and J lost 3 bases; unmatched junction nucleotides: 10. The CDR3 contains 14 residues. PCR used 60 Vbeta primers and 13 Jbeta primers. TCRdb's table, derived via immunoSEQ multiplex PCR, lists solely in-frame clones and lacks some. This sample yields approximately 88,000 clones, of which 64% are seen a single time; approximately 3% belongs to the top ten. Although they were nominally healthy when sampled, donors likely had unrecorded immune exposures. Note on this clone: Its antigen is currently unknown.

What was sequenced was PBMCs. The chain joins TRBV29-1 to TRBJ1-1; 7 bases agree with TRBD1. The receptor was isolated from a man aged 60 to 69 in good health and CMV-seronegative. CDR3 sequence reads: CSVGRDSGYTEAFF. In DNA form, the CDR3 reads TGCAGCGTGGGGCGGGACAGCGGGTACACTGAAGCTTTCTTT.